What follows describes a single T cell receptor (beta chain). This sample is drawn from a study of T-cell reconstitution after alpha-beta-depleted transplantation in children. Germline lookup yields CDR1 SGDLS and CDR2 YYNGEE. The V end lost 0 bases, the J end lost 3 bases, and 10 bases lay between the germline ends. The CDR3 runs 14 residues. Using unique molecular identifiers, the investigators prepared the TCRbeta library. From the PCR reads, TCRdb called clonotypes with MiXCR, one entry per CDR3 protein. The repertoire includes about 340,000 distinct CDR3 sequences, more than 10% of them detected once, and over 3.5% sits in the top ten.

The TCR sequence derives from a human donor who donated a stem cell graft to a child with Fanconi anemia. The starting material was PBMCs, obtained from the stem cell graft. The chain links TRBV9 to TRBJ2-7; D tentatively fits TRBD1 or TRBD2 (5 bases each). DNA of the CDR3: TGTGCCAGCAGCGTAGGAGGGGCCCACTACGAGCAGTACTTC. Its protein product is CASSVGGAHYEQYF.